This T cell receptor beta chain came from a study of CXCR3-negative and CXCR3-positive naive CD8 T cells. The germline V gene has CDR1 KGHSY and CDR2 FQNENV. The CDR3 extends over 12 amino acids. CD45RO-CCR7+CD27+CD95- cells counted as naive CD8+ T cells. Through 5' RACE with UMI labels, the TRB cDNA libraries were prepared. After re-calling the 5' RACE reads, TCRdb lists one entry per CDR3 protein, DNA absent. In total, the table holds about 110,000 distinct CDR3 sequences. With respect to this clonotype: Its antigen is unknown.

General study findings and limits: The study found comparably high diversity in both naive subsets and much lower diversity in memory CD8+ cells. In cryopreserved cells, CXCR3 expression partially decreased, and fresh PBMCs were used in most assays. Comparison of naive cells showed more hydrophobic TRB CDR3s in CXCR3-positive than in CXCR3-negative naive cells. Similar TRBV-TRBJ gene usage was seen in naive CXCR3-negative and CXCR3-positive cells, but not in memory cells.

The source of this sequence is a human donor in good health. Some clones in this sample may be carry-over from other donors' samples. Sequenced: naive CXCR3+ CD8+ T cells from blood. Subset noted: CD45RO-CCR7+CD27+CD95- naive CD8+ T cells expressing CXCR3 (TNR3+). The chain is built from TRBV16 and TRBJ1-1; TCRdb's D gene call, TRBD1, goes unchecked for lack of DNA. The CDR3 protein is CASSHGAPGAFF.